The clone carrying this T cell receptor beta chain was picked up many times. Its antigen is as yet unknown. This sample stems from a study of Graves' ophthalmopathy and Graves' hyperthyroidism. Uncontrolled infections, other autoimmune diseases, pregnancy or lactation barred patients from enrollment. V was shortened by 5 bases and J by 5 bases, with 15 bases between the two germline ends. The CDR3 totals 14 residues. The authors amplified TCR beta CDR3 regions from RNA transcripts. RT-PCR in the first round used HTBI primers; a second-round multiplex PCR followed. TCRdb ran MiXCR on the multiplex PCR reads and lists one entry per CDR3 protein. The table lists roughly 600,000 distinct CDR3 sequences, under 40% of them singletons. The study, taken as a whole, reports: Sensitivity reached 85% to 90% and specificity about 76% for a 13-signature model separating ophthalmopathy from stable hyperthyroidism. Clonotypes were expanded in thyroid at above 0.001 frequency, and most also appeared in blood.

The chain couples TRBV12-3 or TRBV12-4 to TRBJ1-1; a weak D match, TRBD1 (6 bases). This TCR was recovered from an adult man with Graves' hyperthyroidism. The material sequenced was peripheral blood or thyroid tissue (not recorded which). The CDR3 loop reads CASSTNRERTEAFF. The CDR3 bases are TGTGCCAGCAGTACAAACAGGGAGAGGACTGAAGCTTTCTTT.